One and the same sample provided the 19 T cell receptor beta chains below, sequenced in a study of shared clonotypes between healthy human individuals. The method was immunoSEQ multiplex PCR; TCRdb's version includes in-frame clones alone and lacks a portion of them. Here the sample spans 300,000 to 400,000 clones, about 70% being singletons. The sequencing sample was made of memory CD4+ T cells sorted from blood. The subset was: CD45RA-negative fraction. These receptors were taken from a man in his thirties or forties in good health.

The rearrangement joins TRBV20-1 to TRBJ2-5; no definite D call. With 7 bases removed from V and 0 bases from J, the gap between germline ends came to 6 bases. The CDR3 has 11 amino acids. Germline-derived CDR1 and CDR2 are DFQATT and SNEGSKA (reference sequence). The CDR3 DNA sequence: TGCAGTGGAAGGAACCAAGAGACCCAGTACTTC. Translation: CSGRNQETQYF.

In nucleotides, the CDR3 is TGTGCCAGCAGCTTAGGGGCAGTCGGCACCGGGGAGCTGTTTTTT. Encoded protein: CASSLGAVGTGELFF. This rearrangement joins TRBV7-2 to TRBJ2-2; D unclear. V gave up 1 base and J gave up 4 bases, with 10 bases separating them. Germline V gene lookup returns CDR1 SGHTA and CDR2 FQGNSA. The CDR3 is made up of 15 amino acids.

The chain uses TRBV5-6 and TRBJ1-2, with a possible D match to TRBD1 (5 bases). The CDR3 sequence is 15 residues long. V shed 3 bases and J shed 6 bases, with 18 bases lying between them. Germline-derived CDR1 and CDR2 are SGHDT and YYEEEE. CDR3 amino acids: CASSSPGTGYHGYTF. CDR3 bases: TGTGCCAGCAGCTCCCCAGGGACCGGATATCATGGCTACACCTTC.

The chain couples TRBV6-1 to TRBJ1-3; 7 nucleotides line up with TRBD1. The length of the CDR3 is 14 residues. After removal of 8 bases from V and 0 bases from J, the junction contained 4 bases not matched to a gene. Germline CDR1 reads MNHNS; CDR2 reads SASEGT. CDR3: CASRSGGSGNTIYF. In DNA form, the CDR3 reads TGTGCCAGCCGGTCAGGGGGCTCTGGAAACACCATATATTTT.

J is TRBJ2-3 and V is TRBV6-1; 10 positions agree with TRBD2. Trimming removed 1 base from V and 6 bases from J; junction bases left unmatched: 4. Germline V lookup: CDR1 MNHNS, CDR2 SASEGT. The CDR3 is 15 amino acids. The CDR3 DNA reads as TGTGCCAGCAGTGAAGTAGCGGGAGGTAGGGATACGCAGTATTTT. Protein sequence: CASSEVAGGRDTQYF.

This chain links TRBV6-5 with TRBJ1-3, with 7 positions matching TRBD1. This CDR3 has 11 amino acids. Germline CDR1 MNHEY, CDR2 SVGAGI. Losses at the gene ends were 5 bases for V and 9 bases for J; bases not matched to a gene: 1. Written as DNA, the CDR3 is TGTGCCAGCAGTCAGGGGGGCACCATATATTTT. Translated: CASSQGGTIYF.

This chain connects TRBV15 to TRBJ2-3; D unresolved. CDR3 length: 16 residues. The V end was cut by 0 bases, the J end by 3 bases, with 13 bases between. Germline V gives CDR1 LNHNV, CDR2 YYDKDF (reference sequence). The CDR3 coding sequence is TGTGCCACCAGCAGAGATTCTAGGGAACGGACAGATACGCAGTATTTT. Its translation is CATSRDSRERTDTQYF.

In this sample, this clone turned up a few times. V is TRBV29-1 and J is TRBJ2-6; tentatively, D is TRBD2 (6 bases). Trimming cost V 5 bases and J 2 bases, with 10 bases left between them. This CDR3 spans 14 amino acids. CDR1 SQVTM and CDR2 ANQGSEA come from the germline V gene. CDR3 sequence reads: CSVLPGAGANVLTF. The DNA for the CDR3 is TGCAGCGTTCTCCCGGGGGCTGGGGCCAACGTCCTGACTTTC.

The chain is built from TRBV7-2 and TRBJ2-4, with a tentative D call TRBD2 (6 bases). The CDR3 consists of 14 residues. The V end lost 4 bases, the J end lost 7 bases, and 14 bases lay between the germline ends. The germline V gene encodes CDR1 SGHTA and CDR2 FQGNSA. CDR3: CASSSTKEGNIQYF. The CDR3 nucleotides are TGTGCCAGCAGCTCAACGAAGGAGGGGAACATTCAGTACTTC. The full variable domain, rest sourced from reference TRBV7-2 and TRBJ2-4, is GAGVSQSPSNKVTEKGKDVELRCDPISGHTALYWYRQSLGQGLEFLIYFQGNSAPDKSGLPSDRFSAERTGGSVSTLTIQRTQQEDSAVYLCASSSTKEGNIQYFGAGTRLSVL.

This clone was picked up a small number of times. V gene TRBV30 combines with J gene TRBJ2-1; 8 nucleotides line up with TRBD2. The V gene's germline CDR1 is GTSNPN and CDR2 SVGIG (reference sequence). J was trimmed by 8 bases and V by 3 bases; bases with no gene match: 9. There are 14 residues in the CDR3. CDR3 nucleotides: TGTGCCTGGAGCGGGGGGGTTTACGGCTATGAGCAGTTCTTC. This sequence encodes CAWSGGVYGYEQFF.

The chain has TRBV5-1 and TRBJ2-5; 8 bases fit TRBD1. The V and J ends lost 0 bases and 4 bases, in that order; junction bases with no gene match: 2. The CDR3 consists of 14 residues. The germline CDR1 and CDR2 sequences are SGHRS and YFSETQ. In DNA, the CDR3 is TGCGCCAGCAGCTTGGCCGGGACAGGAGAGACCCAGTACTTC. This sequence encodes CASSLAGTGETQYF.

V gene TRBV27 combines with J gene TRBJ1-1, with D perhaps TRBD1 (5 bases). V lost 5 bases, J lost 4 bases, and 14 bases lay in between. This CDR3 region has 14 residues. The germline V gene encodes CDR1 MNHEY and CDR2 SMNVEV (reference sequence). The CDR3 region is CASSPTDSSTEAFF. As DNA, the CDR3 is TGTGCCAGCAGTCCAACAGACAGTTCCACTGAAGCTTTCTTT.

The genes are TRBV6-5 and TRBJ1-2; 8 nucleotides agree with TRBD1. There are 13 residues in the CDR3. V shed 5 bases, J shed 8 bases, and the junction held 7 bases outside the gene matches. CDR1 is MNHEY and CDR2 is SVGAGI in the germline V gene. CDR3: CASSREQGAGYTF. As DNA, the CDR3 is TGTGCCAGCAGTAGGGAGCAGGGGGCAGGCTACACCTTC.

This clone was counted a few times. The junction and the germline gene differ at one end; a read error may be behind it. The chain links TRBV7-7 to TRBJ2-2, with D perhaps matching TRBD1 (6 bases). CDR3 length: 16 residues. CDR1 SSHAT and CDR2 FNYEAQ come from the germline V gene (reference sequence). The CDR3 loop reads CASSLSSGANTGELFF. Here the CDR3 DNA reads TGTGCTAGCAGCTTAAGTTCAGGGGCGAACACCGGGGAGCTGTTTTTT.

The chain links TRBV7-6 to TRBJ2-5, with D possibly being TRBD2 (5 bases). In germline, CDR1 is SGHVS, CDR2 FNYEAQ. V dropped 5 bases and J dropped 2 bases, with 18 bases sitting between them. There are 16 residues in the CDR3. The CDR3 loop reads CASSPRASSPQETQYF. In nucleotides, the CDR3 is TGTGCCAGCAGCCCGAGGGCTAGCTCCCCTCAAGAGACCCAGTACTTC.

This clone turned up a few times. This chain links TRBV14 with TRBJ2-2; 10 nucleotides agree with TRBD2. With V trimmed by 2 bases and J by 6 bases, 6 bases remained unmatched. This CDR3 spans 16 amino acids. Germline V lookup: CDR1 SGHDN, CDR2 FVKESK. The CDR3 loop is CASSQRTAGGSGELFF. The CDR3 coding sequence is TGTGCCAGCAGCCAACGAACAGCGGGAGGGTCCGGGGAGCTGTTTTTT.

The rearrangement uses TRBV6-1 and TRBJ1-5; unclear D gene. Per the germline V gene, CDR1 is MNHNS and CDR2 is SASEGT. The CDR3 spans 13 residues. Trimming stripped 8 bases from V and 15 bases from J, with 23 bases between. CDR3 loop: CASYLTAGSNPHF. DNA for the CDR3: TGTGCCAGCTATCTCACGGCGGGCAGTAACCCGCATTTT.

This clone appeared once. DNA for the CDR3: TGCAGCGTTGAGTTGACCTTGGGGACTGAAGCTTTCTTT. Translating gives CSVELTLGTEAFF. V gene TRBV29-1 combines with J gene TRBJ1-1; D remains ambiguous. The CDR3 spans 13 residues. Germline lookup yields CDR1 SQVTM and CDR2 ANQGSEA. V lost 3 bases and J lost 5, with 13 bases in between.

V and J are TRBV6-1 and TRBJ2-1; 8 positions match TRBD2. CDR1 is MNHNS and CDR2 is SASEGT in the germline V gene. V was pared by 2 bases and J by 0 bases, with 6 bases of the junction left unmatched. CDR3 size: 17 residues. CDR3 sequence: CASSEFAGGYSYNEQFF. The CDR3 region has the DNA TGTGCCAGCAGTGAATTTGCGGGAGGTTACTCCTACAATGAGCAGTTCTTC.